This T cell receptor (beta chain) is drawn from a study of radiotherapy plus CTLA-4 blockade in lung cancer (dated by TCRdb to 2017 to 2018). Context from the whole study: Objective responses were observed in approximately 19% of enrolled patients, and disease control was achieved in about 32%.

Cut back by 1 base and 3 bases, the V and J ends lie 14 bases apart. The CDR3 runs 15 amino acids, cysteine and phenylalanine included. The only DNA kept is the CDR3, 45 bases in frame from the first base. Sequences SGHNT (CDR1) and YYREEE (CDR2) are obtained from the germline V gene (reference sequence). Details on this clone: It lacks a known antigen. Base qualities are not provided; no much larger clone lies one nucleotide away.

The study tested focal radiation therapy combined with CTLA-4 blockade (ipilimumab) in patients with chemo-refractory metastatic non-small-cell lung cancer. The study at large found these results: TCR clones derived from tumors expanded in peripheral blood after treatment with radiotherapy and ipilimumab. The strongest predictors of response were reported to be early dynamic shifts in blood T cell clones along with a rise in serum interferon-beta following radiation.

The receptor library was made with the immunoSEQ multiplex PCR assay. Imported from immuneACCESS, the table was reduced by TCRdb to in-frame sequences with V and J called. These copies leave out some clones; in studies compared against another copy, an unresolved V gene accounts for under half, and the cause of the remainder is not known. The sample table records 85,000 to 100,000 clones; about 88% of these occur just once. Of the sample, roughly a sixth is held by the ten largest clones. Specimen: peripheral blood, collected from a patient treated with radiotherapy plus ipilimumab. This sequence was found in a human donor with non-small cell lung cancer that progressed on radiotherapy plus ipilimumab. The V gene is TRBV5-4 and the J gene is TRBJ2-7; a tentative D call is TRBD1 (7 bases match). The encoded CDR3 is CASSLKGRGVYEQYF. The DNA sequence is TGTGCCAGCAGCTTGAAGGGCAGGGGGGTCTACGAGCAGTACTTC.